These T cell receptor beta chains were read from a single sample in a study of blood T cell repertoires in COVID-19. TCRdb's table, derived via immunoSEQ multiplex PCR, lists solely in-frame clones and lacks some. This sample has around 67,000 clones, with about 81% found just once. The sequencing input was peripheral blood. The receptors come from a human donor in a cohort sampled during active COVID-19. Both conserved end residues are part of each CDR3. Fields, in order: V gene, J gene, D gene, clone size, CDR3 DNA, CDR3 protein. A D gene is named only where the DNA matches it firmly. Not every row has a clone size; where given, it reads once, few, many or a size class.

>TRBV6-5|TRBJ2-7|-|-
TGTGCCAGCACAACGACGGGGGTGGCCTACGAGCAGTACTTC
CASTTTGVAYEQYF
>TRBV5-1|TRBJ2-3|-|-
TGCGCCAGCAGCTCAGGGGGGCACCCGGGGGACCCTGAGTATTTT
CASSSGGHPGDPEYF
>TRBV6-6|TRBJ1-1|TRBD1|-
TGTGCCAGCAGTTACCTGTCAGGGGGCGAAGCTTTCTTT
CASSYLSGGEAFF
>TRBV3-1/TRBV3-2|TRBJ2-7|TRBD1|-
TGTGCCAGCAGCCAGGACAGGTGGAAGTACTTC
CASSQDRWKYF
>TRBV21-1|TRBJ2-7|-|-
TGTGCCAGCAGCTTCGATACTAGCGGGAGACCCTACGAGCAGTACTTC
CASSFDTSGRPYEQYF
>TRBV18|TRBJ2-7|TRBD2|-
TGTGCCAGCTCACCACCCTCAGCGGGAATCAAGCAGTACTTC
CASSPPSAGIKQYF
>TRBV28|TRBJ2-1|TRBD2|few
TGTGCCAGCGCCAACAGCGGACTAGCGGGACTATGGGGTTCCAATGAGCAGTTCTTC
CASANSGLAGLWGSNEQFF
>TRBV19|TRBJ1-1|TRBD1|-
TGTGCCAGTACCTTGACAGGGTCTGAAGCTTTCTTT
CASTLTGSEAFF
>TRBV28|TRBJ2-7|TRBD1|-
TGTGCCAGCAGTTTCCCCACCGGGACAGGGGATCGGGACTTC
CASSFPTGTGDRDF
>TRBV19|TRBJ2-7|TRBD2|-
TGTGCCAGTAGTGCGGGAGGATACTACGAGCAGTACTTC
CASSAGGYYEQYF
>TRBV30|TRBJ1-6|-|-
TGTGCCTGGACGGATAATTCACCCCTCCACTTT
CAWTDNSPLHF
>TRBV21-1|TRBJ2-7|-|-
TGTGCCAGCAGCAAAAGGGCAGGGCTTTCCTACGAGCAGTACTTC
CASSKRAGLSYEQYF
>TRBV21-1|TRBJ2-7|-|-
TGTGCCAGCAGCAAACCTTCCGGGACAGGGAACGAGCAGTACTTC
CASSKPSGTGNEQYF
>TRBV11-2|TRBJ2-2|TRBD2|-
TGTGCCAGCAGCTTAGCCGCTAGCGGGGGGGCCGGCGGGGAGCTGTTTTTT
CASSLAASGGAGGELFF
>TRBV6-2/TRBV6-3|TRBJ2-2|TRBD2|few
TGTGCCAGCAGTTACGGACTAGCGGGAGGGGGCCGGGAGCTGTTTTTT
CASSYGLAGGGRELFF
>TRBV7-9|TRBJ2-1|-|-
TGTGCCAGCAGCTTTCCCCGACGGGATGAGCAGTTCTTC
CASSFPRRDEQFF
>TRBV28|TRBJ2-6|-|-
TGTGCCAGCAGTTTTCTATCTGGGGCCAACGTCCTGACTTTC
CASSFLSGANVLTF
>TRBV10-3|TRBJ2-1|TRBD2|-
TGTGCCATCAGTTCAACTAGCGGGAGGGCCAATTCGATCTACAATGAGCAGTTCTTC
CAISSTSGRANSIYNEQFF
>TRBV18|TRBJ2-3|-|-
TGTGCCAGCTCACCATATGGCACAGATACGCAGTATTTT
CASSPYGTDTQYF
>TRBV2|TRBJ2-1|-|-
TGTGCCAGCAGTGAACAGGCTCCCATCTACAATGAGCAGTTCTTC
CASSEQAPIYNEQFF
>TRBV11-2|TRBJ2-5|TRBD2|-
TGTGCCAGCAGCTCCGGACTAGCGGGAGTCGGCCTGGAGACCCAGTACTTC
CASSSGLAGVGLETQYF
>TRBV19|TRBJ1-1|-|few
TGTGCCAGTAGTATAGAACAGTCGAACACTGAAGCTTTCTTT
CASSIEQSNTEAFF
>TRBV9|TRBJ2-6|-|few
TGTGCCAGCAGCCCCTCCGGGACATACCTCTCTGGGGCCAACGTCCTGACTTTC
CASSPSGTYLSGANVLTF
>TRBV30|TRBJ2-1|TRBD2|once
TGTGCCTGGACACCTCTCGGACTAGCGGCCAATGAGCAGTTCTTC
CAWTPLGLAANEQFF
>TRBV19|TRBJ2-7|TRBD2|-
TGTGCCAGTAGGGCGCGAGCGGGAGATTCCGTGCAGTACTTC
CASRARAGDSVQYF
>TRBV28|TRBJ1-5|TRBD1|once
TGTGCCAGCAGTCGCCGGGGACAGTCGAATCAGCCCCAGCATTTT
CASSRRGQSNQPQHF
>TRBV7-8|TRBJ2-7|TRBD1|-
TGTGCCAGCAGCACCCGACAGGGTATACACGAGCAGTACTTC
CASSTRQGIHEQYF
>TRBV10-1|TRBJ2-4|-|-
TGCGCCAGCTGTTACGGCGGGTCCATAGCCAAAAACATTCAGTACTTC
CASCYGGSIAKNIQYF
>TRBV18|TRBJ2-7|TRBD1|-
TGTGCCAGCTCACCCGACAGGGGTATAGGCGAGCAGTACTTC
CASSPDRGIGEQYF
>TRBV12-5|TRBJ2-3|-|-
TGTGCTAGTGGTTTCGAGGTTGTATTTGGCACAGATACGCAGTATTTT
CASGFEVVFGTDTQYF
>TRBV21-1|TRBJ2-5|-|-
TGTGCCAGCCGGGAGGAGGAACAAGAGACCCAGTACTTC
CASREEEQETQYF
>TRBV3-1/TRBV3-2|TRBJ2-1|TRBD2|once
TGTGCCAGCAGACTCCGGACTAGCCGAAACAATGAGCAGTTCTTC
CASRLRTSRNNEQFF
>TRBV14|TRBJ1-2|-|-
TGTGCCAGCAGTCCCGGGAGAGGAGGCTACACCTTC
CASSPGRGGYTF
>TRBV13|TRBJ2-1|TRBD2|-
TGTGCCAGCAGCTTAACTGGGAGGGGTAGTAGGGTTGAGCAGTTCTTC
CASSLTGRGSRVEQFF
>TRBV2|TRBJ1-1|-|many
TGTGCCAGCAGTGACCCGACATTGAACACTGAAGCTTTCTTT
CASSDPTLNTEAFF
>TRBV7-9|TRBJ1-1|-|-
TGTGCCAGCAGCTTCGGGACACCAGCGACTGAAGCTTTCTTT
CASSFGTPATEAFF
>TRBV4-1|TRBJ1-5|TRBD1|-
TGCGCCAGCAGCCTCGGGACAGCAGAGCAGCCCCAGCATTTT
CASSLGTAEQPQHF
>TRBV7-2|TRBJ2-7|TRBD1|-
TGTGCCAGCTCTCAAGGGGGCGCCGAGCAGTACTTC
CASSQGGAEQYF
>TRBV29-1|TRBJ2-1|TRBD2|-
TGCAGCGCCTCCGGGACTAGTAGAAGTGAGCAGTTCTTC
CSASGTSRSEQFF
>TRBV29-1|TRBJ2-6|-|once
TGCAGCGTGTCAGAGGGAAGCCCCTCTGGGGCCAACGTCCTGACTTTC
CSVSEGSPSGANVLTF
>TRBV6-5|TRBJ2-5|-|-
TGTGCCAGCAGTTACTCCCAGGGAGTGGGGGCGACCCAGTACTTC
CASSYSQGVGATQYF